Detailed here is one T cell receptor (beta chain). This sample was included in a study of cytotoxic CD8 clonotypes in ibrutinib-treated CLL. The wider study: Across the patients, about a dozen were relapsed/refractory, roughly 16 treatment-naive and around 18 IGHV unmutated.

V gave up 2 bases and J gave up 5 bases, with 4 bases separating them. Germline CDR1 is SGHVS and CDR2 is FQNEAQ. The CDR3 runs to 13 residues. Profiling relied on immunoSEQ multiplex PCR, and the TCRdb table lists in-frame clones only, not all of them. The sample contains tens of thousands of clones, over 75% of which appear only once. The rearrangement joins TRBV7-8 to TRBJ1-6; D gene ambiguous. The sample was PBMCs, taken after 12 months of ibrutinib treatment. The origin of this receptor is a human donor with chronic lymphocytic leukemia. CDR3 region: CASSLRDNSPLHF. In DNA form, the CDR3 reads TGTGCCAGCAGCTTAAGGGATAATTCACCCCTCCACTTT. Supplemented by reference TRBV7-8 and TRBJ1-6, the full variable domain reads GAGVSQSPRYKVAKRGQDVALRCDPISGHVSLFWYQQALGQGPEFLTYFQNEAQLDKSGLPSDRFFAERPEGSVSTLKIQRTQQEDSAVYLCASSLRDNSPLHFGNGTRLTVT.